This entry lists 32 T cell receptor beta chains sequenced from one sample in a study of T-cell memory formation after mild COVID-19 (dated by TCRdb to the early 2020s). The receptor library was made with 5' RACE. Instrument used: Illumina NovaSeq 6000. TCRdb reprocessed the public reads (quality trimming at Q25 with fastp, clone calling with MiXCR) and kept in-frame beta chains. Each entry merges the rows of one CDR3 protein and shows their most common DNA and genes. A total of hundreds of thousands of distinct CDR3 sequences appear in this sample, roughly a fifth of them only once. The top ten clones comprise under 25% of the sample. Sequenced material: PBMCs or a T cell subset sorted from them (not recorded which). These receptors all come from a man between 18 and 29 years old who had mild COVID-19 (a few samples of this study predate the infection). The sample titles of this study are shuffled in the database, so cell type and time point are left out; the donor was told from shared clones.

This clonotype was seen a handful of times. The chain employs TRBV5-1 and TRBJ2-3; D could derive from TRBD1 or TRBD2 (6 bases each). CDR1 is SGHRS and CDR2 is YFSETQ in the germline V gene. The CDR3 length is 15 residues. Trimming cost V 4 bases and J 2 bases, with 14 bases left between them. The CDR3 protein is CASSLISGATDTQYF. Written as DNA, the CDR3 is TGCGCCAGCAGCCTGATATCGGGGGCCACAGATACGCAGTATTTT.

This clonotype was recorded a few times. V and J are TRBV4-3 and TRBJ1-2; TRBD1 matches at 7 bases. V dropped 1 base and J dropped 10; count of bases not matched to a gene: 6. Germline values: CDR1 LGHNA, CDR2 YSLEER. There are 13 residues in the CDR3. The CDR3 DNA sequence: TGCGCCAGCAGCCAAGCACAGGGGATCGTCTACACCTTC. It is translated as CASSQAQGIVYTF.

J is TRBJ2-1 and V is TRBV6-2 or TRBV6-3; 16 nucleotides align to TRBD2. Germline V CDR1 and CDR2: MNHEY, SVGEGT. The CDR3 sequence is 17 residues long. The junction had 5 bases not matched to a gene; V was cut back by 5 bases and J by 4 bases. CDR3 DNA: TGTGCCAGCAGTCCGGGACTAGCGGGGGGGCATTACAATGAGCAGTTCTTC. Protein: CASSPGLAGGHYNEQFF.

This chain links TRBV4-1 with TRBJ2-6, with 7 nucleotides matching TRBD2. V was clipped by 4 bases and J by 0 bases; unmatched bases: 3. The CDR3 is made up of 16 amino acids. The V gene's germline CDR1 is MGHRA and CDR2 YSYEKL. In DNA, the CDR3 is TGCGCCAGCAGCCCCCCGGGGGGCTCTGGGGCCAACGTCCTGACTTTC. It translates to CASSPPGGSGANVLTF.

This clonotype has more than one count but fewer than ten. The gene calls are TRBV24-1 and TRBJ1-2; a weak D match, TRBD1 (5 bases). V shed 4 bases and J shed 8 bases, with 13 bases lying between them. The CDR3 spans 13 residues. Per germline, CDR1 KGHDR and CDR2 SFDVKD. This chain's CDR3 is CATSEGESRGYTF. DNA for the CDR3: TGTGCCACCAGTGAGGGGGAATCGCGAGGCTACACCTTC.

The chain's CDR3 is CASSFSSGVDEQFF. As DNA, the CDR3 is TGTGCCAGCAGCTTTTCCTCAGGGGTGGATGAGCAGTTCTTC. The rearrangement links TRBV7-6 to TRBJ2-1; tentative D call: TRBD1 (6 bases). This CDR3 has 14 amino acids. Looked up from germline, CDR1 is SGHVS and CDR2 is FNYEAQ. Trimming removed 3 bases at V and 8 bases at J, with 14 bases between.

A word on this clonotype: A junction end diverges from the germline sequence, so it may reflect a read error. The CDR3, as DNA: TGTGCCAGCAGCGTAGCAGGGGCGGACAATCAGCCCCAGCATTTT. As protein: CASSVAGADNQPQHF. The chain is built from TRBV7-2 and TRBJ1-5; tentative D call: TRBD1 (6 bases). The V gene's germline CDR1 is SGHTA and CDR2 FQGNSA. The CDR3 totals 15 residues.

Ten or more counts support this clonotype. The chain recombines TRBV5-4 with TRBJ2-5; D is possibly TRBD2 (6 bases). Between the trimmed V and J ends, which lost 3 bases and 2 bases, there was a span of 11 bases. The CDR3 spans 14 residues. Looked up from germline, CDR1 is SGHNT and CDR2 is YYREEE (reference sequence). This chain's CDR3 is CASSSSTRQETQYF. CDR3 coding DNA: TGTGCCAGCAGCTCCTCGACTAGGCAAGAGACCCAGTACTTC.

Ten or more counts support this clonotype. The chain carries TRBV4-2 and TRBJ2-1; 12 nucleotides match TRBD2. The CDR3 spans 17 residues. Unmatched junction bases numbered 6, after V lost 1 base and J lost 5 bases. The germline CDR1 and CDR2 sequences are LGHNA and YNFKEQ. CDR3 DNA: TGTGCCAGCAGCCAAGCCTTACTAGCGGGGGGACACAATGAGCAGTTCTTC. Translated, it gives CASSQALLAGGHNEQFF.

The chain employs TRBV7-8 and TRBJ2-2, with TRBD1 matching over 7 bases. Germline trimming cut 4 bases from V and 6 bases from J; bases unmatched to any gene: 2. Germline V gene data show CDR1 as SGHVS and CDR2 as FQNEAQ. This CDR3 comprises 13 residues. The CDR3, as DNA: TGTGCCAGCAGCTGGGGACAGTCCGGGGAGCTGTTTTTT. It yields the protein CASSWGQSGELFF.

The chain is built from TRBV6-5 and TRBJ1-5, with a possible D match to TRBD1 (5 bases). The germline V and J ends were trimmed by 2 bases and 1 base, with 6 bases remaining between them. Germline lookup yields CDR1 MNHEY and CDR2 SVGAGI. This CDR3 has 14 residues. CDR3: CASSYGDSNQPQHF. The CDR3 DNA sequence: TGTGCCAGCAGTTACGGGGACAGCAATCAGCCCCAGCATTTT.

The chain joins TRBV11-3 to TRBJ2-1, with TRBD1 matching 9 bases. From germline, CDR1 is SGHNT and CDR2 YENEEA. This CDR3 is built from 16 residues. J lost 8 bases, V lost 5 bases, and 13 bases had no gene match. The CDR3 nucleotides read TGTGCCAGCAGCCTCAGTGGGGACAGGGTCCTTCATGAGCAGTTCTTC. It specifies CASSLSGDRVLHEQFF.

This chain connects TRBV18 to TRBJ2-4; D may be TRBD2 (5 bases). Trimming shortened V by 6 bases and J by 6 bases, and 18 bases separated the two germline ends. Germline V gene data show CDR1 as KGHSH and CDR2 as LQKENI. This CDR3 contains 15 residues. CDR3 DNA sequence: TGTGCCAGCTCTCCCAGGAAGACTACTCTAAACATTCAGTACTTC. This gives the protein CASSPRKTTLNIQYF.

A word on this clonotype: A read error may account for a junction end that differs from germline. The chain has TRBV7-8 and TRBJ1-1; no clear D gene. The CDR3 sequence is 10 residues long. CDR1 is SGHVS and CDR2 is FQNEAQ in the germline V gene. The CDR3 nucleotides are TGTGCCAGCAGCGGCAAAAAGCTAATCTTT. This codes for CASSGKKLIF.

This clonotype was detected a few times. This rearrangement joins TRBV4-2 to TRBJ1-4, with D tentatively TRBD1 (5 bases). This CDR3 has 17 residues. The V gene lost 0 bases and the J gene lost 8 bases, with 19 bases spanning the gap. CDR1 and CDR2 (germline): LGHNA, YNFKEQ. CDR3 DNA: TGTGCCAGCAGCCAAGATGACCCAGGGCCTTTAGGGGAAAAACTGTTTTTT. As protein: CASSQDDPGPLGEKLFF.

CDR3 in DNA: TGCGCCAGCAGCACGGGACTAGCGGCTAGCACAGATACGCAGTATTTT. Amino acid sequence: CASSTGLAASTDTQYF. This chain joins TRBV5-1 and TRBJ2-3; 11 bases align to TRBD2. Losses at the gene ends were 4 bases for V and 0 bases for J; bases not matched to a gene: 4. CDR1 is SGHRS and CDR2 is YFSETQ in the germline V gene. This CDR3 region has 16 residues.

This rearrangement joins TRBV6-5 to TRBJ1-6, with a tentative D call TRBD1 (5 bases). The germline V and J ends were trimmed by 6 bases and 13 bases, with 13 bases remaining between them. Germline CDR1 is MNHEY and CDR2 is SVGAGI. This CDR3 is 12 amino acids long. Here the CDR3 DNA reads TGTGCCAGCAGGGGGGTAGAGGCGCCCCTCCACTTT. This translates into CASRGVEAPLHF.

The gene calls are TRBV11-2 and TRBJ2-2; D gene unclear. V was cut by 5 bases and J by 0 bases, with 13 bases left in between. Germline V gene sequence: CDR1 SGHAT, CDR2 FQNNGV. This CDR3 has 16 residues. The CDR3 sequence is CASSPRTATNTGELFF. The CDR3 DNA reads TGTGCCAGCAGCCCGCGGACCGCAACGAACACCGGGGAGCTGTTTTTT.

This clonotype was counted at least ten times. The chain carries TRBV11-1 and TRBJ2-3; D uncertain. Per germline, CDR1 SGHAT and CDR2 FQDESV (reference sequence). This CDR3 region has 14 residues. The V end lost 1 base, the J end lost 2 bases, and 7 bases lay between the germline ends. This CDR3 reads CASSLGSNTDTQYF. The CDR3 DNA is TGTGCCAGCAGCTTAGGATCCAACACAGATACGCAGTATTTT.

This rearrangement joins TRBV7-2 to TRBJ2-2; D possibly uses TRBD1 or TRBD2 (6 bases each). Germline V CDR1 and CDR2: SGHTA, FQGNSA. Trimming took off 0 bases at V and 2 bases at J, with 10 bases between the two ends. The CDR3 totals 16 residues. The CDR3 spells CASSLAPGANTGELFF. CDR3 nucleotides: TGTGCCAGCAGCTTAGCGCCGGGGGCTAACACCGGGGAGCTGTTTTTT.

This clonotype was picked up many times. The CDR3 region has the DNA TGTGCCAGCAGCTTAGGGGACTTCGGGGGCCGGACCGGGGAGCTGTTTTTT. Its translation is CASSLGDFGGRTGELFF. The rearrangement joins TRBV7-2 to TRBJ2-2; TRBD1 or TRBD2 may be the D gene (6 bases each). The germline gives CDR1 SGHTA, CDR2 FQGNSA. CDR3 length: 17 amino acids. V lost 1 base, J lost 5 bases, and 17 bases lay in between.

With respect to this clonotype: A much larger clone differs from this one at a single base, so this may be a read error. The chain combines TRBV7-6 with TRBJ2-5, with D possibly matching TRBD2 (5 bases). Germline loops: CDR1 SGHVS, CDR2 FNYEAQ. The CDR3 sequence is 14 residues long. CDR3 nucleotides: TGTGCCAGCATCTTAGCGCAGAAATCGGAGACCCAGTACTTC. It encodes CASILAQKSETQYF. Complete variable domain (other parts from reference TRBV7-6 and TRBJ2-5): GAGVSQSPRYKVTKRGQDVALRCDPISGHVSLYWYRQALGQGPEFLTYFNYEAQQDKSGLPNDRFSAERPEGSISTLTIQRTEQRDSAMYRCASILAQKSETQYFGPGTRLLVL.

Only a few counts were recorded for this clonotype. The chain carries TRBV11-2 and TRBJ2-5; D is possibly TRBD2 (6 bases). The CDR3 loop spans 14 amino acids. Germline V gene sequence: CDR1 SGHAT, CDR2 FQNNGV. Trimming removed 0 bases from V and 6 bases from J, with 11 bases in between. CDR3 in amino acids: CASSLEGLRQTQYF. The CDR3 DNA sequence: TGTGCCAGCAGCTTAGAAGGACTAAGGCAGACCCAGTACTTC.

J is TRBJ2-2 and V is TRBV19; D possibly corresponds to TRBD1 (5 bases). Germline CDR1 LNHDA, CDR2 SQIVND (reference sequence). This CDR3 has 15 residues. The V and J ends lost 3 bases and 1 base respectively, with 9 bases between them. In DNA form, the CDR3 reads TGTGCCAGTAGTATTGGGGCAGAGAACACCGGGGAGCTGTTTTTT. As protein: CASSIGAENTGELFF.

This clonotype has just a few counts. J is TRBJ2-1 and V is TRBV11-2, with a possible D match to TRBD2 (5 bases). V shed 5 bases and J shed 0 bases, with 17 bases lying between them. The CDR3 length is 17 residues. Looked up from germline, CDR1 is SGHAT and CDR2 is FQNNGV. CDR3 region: CASSPDRTGSSYNEQFF. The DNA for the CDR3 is TGTGCCAGCAGCCCAGATCGGACGGGGAGCTCCTACAATGAGCAGTTCTTC. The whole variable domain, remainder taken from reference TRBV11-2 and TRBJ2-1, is EAGVAQSPRYKIIEKRQSVAFWCNPISGHATLYWYQQILGQGPKLLIQFQNNGVVDDSQLPKDRFSAERLKGVDSTLKIQPAKLEDSAVYLCASSPDRTGSSYNEQFFGPGTRLTVL.

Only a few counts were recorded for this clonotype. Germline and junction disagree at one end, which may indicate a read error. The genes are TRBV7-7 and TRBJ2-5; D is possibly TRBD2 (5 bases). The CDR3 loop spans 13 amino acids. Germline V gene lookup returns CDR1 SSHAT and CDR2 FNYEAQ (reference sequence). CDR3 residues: CASRRLPEETQYF. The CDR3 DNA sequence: TGTGCTAGCAGAAGACTACCCGAAGAGACCCAGTACTTC. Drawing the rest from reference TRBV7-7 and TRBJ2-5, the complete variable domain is GAGVSQSPRYKVTKRGQDVTLRCDPISSHATLYWYQQALGQGPEFLTYFNYEAQPDKSGLPSDRFSAERPEGSISTLTIQRTEQRDSAMYRCASRRLPEETQYFGPGTRLLVL.

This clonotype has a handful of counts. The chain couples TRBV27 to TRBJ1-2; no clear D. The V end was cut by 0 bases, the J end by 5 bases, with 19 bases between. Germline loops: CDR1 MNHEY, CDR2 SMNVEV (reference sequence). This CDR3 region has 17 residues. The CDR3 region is CASSLSAGGIRWYGYTF. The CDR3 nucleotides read TGTGCCAGCAGTTTATCAGCGGGCGGGATAAGGTGGTATGGCTACACCTTC.

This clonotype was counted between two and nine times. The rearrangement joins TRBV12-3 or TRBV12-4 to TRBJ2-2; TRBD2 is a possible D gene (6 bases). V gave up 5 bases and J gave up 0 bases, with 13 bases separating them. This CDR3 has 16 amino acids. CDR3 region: CASSPFAGSNTGELFF. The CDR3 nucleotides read TGTGCCAGCAGTCCGTTTGCGGGGTCGAACACCGGGGAGCTGTTTTTT.

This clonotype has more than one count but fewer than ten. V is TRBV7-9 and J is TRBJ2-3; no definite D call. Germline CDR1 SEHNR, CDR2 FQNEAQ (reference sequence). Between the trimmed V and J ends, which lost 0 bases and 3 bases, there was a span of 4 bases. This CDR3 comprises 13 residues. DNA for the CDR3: TGTGCCAGCAGCTTAGCACAGACAGATACGCAGTATTTT. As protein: CASSLAQTDTQYF.

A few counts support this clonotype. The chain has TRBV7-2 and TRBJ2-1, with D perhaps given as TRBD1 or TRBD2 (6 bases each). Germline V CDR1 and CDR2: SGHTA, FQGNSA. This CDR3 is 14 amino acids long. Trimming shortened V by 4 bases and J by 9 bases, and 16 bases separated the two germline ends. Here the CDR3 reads CASSSGIGGVEQFF. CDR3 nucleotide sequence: TGTGCCAGCAGCTCCGGCATCGGGGGCGTTGAGCAGTTCTTC. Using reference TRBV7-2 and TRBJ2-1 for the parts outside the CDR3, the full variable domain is GAGVSQSPSNKVTEKGKDVELRCDPISGHTALYWYRQSLGQGLEFLIYFQGNSAPDKSGLPSDRFSAERTGGSVSTLTIQRTQQEDSAVYLCASSSGIGGVEQFFGPGTRLTVL.

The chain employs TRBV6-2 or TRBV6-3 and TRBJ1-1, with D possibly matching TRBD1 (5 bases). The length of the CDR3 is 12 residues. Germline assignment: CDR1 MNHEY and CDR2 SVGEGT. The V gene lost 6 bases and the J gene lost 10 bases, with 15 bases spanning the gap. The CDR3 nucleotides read TGTGCCAGCAGATGGGATGGGGGGAGAGCTTTCTTT. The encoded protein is CASRWDGGRAFF.

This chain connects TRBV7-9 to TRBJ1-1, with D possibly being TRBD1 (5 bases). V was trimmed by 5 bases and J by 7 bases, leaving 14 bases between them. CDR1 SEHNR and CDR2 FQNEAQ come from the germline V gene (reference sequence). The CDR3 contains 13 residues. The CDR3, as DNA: TGTGCCAGCAGCCTTCTATTAGACAGTGAAGCTTTCTTT. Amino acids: CASSLLLDSEAFF.